This T cell receptor (beta chain) was captured by sequencing in a study of blood T cells in healthy people across ages (dated by TCRdb to between 2014 and 2017). A note on the overall study: In model experiments, template switching captured about one uniquely barcoded TCR beta cDNA molecule for every two T cells. Age-related changes in TCR beta repertoire diversity were measured in the study by deep sequencing normalized with unique cDNA molecular identifiers. To avoid experimental bias, donors of different ages were distributed randomly across sequencing lanes. The donors were split into four age groups: young (average around 16 years), middle-aged (39), aged (approximately 60) and long-lived (over 80). The study analyzed two additional independent replicas of 1 million unique cDNA reads from the same blood draw for two donors, one aged 18 to 30 and one aged 80 or older.

Study-wide conclusions, independent of this receptor: Bulk unsorted PBMC profiling prevented conclusive comparison of naive and antigen-experienced compartments. Observed TCR beta diversity correlated strongly with the percentage of naive T cells measured by flow cytometry. Observed TCR beta diversity per million T cells fell roughly linearly with age, and a significant reduction was already apparent by age roughly 40. Compared with the aged group, more naive CD4+ T cells, fewer expanded clones and increased TCR diversity were shown by the long-lived group, suggesting age selection. Estimates of total diversity based on one million sequenced T cells were regarded as lower bounds and as underestimates. Because donor CMV infection status was unknown, age-related changes in expanded clonotypes were potentially confounded.

As concerns this clonotype: Its cognate antigen has yet to be identified. No clone much larger than this one lies a single base away; base qualities are absent.

Systemically healthy Caucasian individuals from Russia, 39 in total and aged about 6 to 95 years, were included as donors. Each donor gave about 10 milliliters of peripheral blood, drawn into EDTA-treated Vacutainer tubes. Ficoll-Paque density-gradient centrifugation was used to isolate PBMCs, with at least 6.5 million per sample. Trizol reagent was used to extract total RNA from PBMCs, with at least 5 micrograms per sample. For every donor, flow cytometry on a PBMC aliquot measured the percentage of naive CD45RAhigh/CD27high T cells. The CDR3 numbers 14 residues from cysteine through phenylalanine. The sequence is cut down to CDR3 DNA, 42 bases in frame from base 1. V is clipped by 6 bases and J by 2 bases, and the sequence between their germline boundaries is 12 bases long. CDR1 and CDR2 are read off the germline V gene as MNHEY and SVGAGI. Library preparation was by 5' RACE. Sequencing took place on an Illumina HiSeq 2500. A second roughly 6 to 12 cycle PCR used a sample-barcoded 5' primer and a J-beta primer mix. A unique molecular identifier was introduced onto each TCR beta cDNA molecule by a template-switch 5' adaptor carrying 12 random nucleotides. Each sample yielded at least 3 million CDR3-containing paired-end reads. All of the RNA was converted into first-strand cDNA using the Mint cDNA synthesis kit, with a TRBC-specific oligonucleotide serving as the primer. All cDNA was treated with uracil-DNA glycosylase and then went through a first 18-cycle PCR with the universal primers M1SS and BC2_uni_R. In the paper's pipeline: For normalization, 1 million high-quality reads were randomly selected from each sample, with every read carrying a distinct molecular identifier. Instead of being binned into consensus sequences, reads that shared molecular identifiers were thrown out. MiTCR, with a Q25 quality threshold and the strictest error-elimination algorithm, was used for CDR3 identification, clonotype clustering and error correction. A nonparametric unseen species model with Euler transformation was used to estimate lower-bound total TCR beta diversity. The raw public reads went through TCRdb reprocessing: fastp at Q25, MiXCR clone calling, in-frame beta chains kept. Each entry is one CDR3 protein sequence, shown with its most common DNA and genes. The V and J calls were not made by the authors but by TCRdb's processing. The sample table records 650,000 to 700,000 distinct CDR3 sequences; approximately 52% of these occur just once. The ten largest clonotypes hold approximately 13% of the sample.

The TCR originated in a woman older than 75 in good health. The sequencing input was blood. This chain is built from TRBV6-5 and TRBJ2-3, with no D gene named confidently. The CDR3 region has the sequence CASSQTRTTDTQYF. The nucleotides read TGTGCCAGCAGCCAAACCAGGACCACAGATACGCAGTATTTT.